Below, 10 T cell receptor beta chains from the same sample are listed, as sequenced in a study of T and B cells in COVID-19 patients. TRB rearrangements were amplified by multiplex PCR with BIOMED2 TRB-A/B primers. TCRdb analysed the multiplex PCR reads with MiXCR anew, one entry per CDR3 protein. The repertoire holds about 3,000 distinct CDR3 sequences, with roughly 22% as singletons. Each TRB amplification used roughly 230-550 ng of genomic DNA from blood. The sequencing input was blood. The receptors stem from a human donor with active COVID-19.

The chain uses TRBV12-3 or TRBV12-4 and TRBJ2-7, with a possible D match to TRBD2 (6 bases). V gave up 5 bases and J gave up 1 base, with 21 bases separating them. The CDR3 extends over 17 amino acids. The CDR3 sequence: CASSPRLAVLTSYEQYF. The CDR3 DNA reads TGTGCCAGCAGTCCCCGCTTAGCGGTCCTTACTTCCTACGAGCAGTACTTC.

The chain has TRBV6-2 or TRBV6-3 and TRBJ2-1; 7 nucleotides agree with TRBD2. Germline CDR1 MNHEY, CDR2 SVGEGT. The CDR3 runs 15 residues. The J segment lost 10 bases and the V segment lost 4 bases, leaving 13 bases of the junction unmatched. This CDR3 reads CASSFGVAGFLEQFF. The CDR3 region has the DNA TGTGCCAGCAGTTTTGGGGTAGCGGGTTTCCTCGAGCAGTTCTTC.

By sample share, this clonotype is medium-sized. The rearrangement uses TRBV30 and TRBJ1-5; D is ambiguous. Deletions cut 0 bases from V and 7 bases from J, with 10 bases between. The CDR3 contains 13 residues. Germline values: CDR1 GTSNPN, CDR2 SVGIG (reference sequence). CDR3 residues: CAWSVRARQPQHF. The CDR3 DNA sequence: TGTGCCTGGAGTGTACGGGCGAGGCAGCCCCAGCATTTT.

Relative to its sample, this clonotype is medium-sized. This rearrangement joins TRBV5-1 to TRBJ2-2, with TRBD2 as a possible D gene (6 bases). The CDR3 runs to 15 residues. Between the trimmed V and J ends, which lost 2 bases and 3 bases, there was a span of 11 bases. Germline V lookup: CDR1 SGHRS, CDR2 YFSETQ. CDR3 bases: TGCGCCAGCAGCTTACGCGGGGAAGACACCGGGGAGCTGTTTTTT. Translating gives CASSLRGEDTGELFF.

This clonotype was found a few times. This CDR3 reads CSARQTGLSTGELFF. The CDR3 region has the DNA TGCAGTGCTAGGCAAACAGGGCTGAGCACCGGGGAGCTGTTTTTT. The rearrangement uses TRBV20-1 and TRBJ2-2; tentatively, D is TRBD1 (6 bases). V dropped 3 bases and J dropped 4 bases, with 15 bases sitting between them. The germline gives CDR1 DFQATT, CDR2 SNEGSKA (reference sequence). The CDR3 extends over 15 amino acids.

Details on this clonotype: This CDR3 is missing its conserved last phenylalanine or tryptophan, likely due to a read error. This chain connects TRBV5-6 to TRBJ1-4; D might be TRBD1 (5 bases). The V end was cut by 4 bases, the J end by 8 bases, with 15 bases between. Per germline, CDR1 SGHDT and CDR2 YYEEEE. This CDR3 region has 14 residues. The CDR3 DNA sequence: TGTGCCAGCAGCCTACGGGGACTAGGGGAAAAACTGTTTTTA. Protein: CASSLRGLGEKLFL.

The CDR3, as DNA: TGCGCCAGCAGCAAGGGACTAGCGGGAGAGGGAGAGACCCAGTACTTC. Protein product: CASSKGLAGEGETQYF. V gene TRBV5-1 combines with J gene TRBJ2-5; 14 bases fit TRBD2. The CDR3 sequence is 16 residues long. CDR1 and CDR2 from the germline V gene are SGHRS and YFSETQ. Trimming removed 4 bases from V and 4 bases from J; junction bases left unmatched: 6.

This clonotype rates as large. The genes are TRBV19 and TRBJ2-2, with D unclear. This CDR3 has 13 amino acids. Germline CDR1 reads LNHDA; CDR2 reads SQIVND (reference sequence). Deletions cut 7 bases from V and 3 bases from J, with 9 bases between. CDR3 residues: CASNLAYTGELFF. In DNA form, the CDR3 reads TGTGCCAGTAATTTGGCCTACACCGGGGAGCTGTTTTTT.

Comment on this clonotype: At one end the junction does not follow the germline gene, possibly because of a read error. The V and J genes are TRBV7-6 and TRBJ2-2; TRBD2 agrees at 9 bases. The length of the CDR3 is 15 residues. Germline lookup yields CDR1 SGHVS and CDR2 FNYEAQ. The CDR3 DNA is TGTGCCAGCAGCTTAAGCGGGGGGAACATCGGGGAGCTGTTTTTT. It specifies CASSLSGGNIGELFF.

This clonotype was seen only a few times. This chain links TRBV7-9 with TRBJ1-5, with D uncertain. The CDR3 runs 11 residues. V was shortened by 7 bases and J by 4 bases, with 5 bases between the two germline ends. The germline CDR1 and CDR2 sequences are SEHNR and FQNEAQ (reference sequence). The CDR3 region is CASILNQPQHF. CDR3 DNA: TGTGCCAGCATCCTTAATCAGCCCCAGCATTTT.